Listed below are T cell receptor beta chains from one sample, sequenced in a study of T cell responses to AZD1222 COVID-19 vaccine. Some clones are missing from TCRdb's copy, which holds only in-frame ones; the method was immunoSEQ multiplex PCR. The profile shows about 99,000 clones, 85% to 95% of them singletons. Specimen: peripheral blood, collected on day 0 of AZD1222 vaccination. The origin of the receptors is an adult in good health. CDR3s leave out the opening cysteine and the closing phenylalanine or tryptophan. The order of the fields is J gene, CDR3 length, V gene, CDR3 protein.

TRBJ2-2 | 15 | TRBV12-5 | ASGLPRPAQGAGELF
TRBJ2-3 | 12 | TRBV19 | ASSIAGGKGTQY
TRBJ1-2 | 11 | TRBV19 | ASSEGGLYGYT
TRBJ1-1 | 11 | TRBV6-5 | ASSIPENTEAF
TRBJ2-7 | 10 | TRBV29-1 | SVRLGRWEQY
TRBJ2-5 | 12 | TRBV6-2/TRBV6-3 | ASSYVTGLETQY
TRBJ2-5 | 14 | TRBV28 | ASAGTRAQSRETQY
TRBJ2-7 | 9 | TRBV2 | ASTSYGEQY
TRBJ2-3 | 12 | TRBV7-2 | ASSAIGGSDTQY
TRBJ2-1 | 12 | TRBV5-6 | ASSRDQGVHEQF
TRBJ1-6 | 13 | TRBV7-9 | ASSLGQGVNSPLH
TRBJ2-7 | 10 | TRBV6-2/TRBV6-3 | ASSFSAYEQY
TRBJ2-3 | 13 | TRBV5-1 | ASSLAGGSTDTQY
TRBJ2-1 | 12 | TRBV12-5 | ASGSGTSGNEQF
TRBJ2-2 | 11 | TRBV18 | ASSKTATGELF
TRBJ1-6 | 13 | TRBV14 | ASSPPGTGPQTPH
TRBJ2-2 | 14 | TRBV9 | ASSVDGRGLAGELF
TRBJ1-5 | 11 | TRBV18 | ASSPQSNQPQH
TRBJ1-6 | 14 | TRBV3-1/TRBV3-2 | ASSQVLSSYNSPLH
TRBJ2-2 | 16 | TRBV24-1 | ATSDQSPGQGTTGELF
TRBJ1-3 | 15 | TRBV6-1 | ASSDGTRGLSGNTIY
TRBJ1-1 | 11 | TRBV6-5 | ASSYRPNTEAF
TRBJ1-5 | 22 | TRBV19 | ASSTYFPPEGWMGQVYSNQPQH
TRBJ1-2 | 14 | TRBV11-3 | ASSLGPGRTNYGYT
TRBJ1-6 | 10 | TRBV5-1 | ASSLDSETLH
TRBJ1-4 | 12 | TRBV4-2 | ASSPATSGEKLF
TRBJ2-1 | 13 | TRBV3-1/TRBV3-2 | ASSQVAGGINEQF
TRBJ2-7 | 11 | TRBV6-5 | ASSKTSGYEQY
TRBJ1-6 | 13 | TRBV7-8 | ASSLVGSGNSPLH
TRBJ1-3 | 13 | TRBV7-3 | ASNLTGEGGNTIY
TRBJ1-1 | 13 | TRBV19 | ASRIGTWVNTEAF
TRBJ2-1 | 12 | TRBV6-5 | ASSRSGIYNEQF
TRBJ2-1 | 10 | TRBV7-2 | ASSLSGNEQF
TRBJ1-1 | 12 | TRBV27 | ASSLRWESVGAF
TRBJ2-7 | 12 | TRBV7-9 | ASSKATGFHEQY
TRBJ2-6 | 14 | TRBV5-4 | ASSLAPWAGANVLT
TRBJ1-1 | 15 | TRBV6-4 | ASTVRRGGGKNTEAF
TRBJ1-4 | 11 | TRBV5-4 | ASSRQGRMELF
TRBJ2-1 | 13 | TRBV18 | ASSPTGASYNEQF
TRBJ1-2 | 9 | TRBV2 | ASSVFYGYT
TRBJ2-1 | 18 | TRBV4-1 | ASSHIGLAGERSAYNEQF
TRBJ2-3 | 11 | TRBV7-9 | ASSFDNTDTQY
TRBJ1-5 | 13 | TRBV2 | ASKVGRGSNQPQH
TRBJ1-5 | 16 | TRBV7-9 | ASSRDTPGAYSNQPQH
TRBJ2-1 | 10 | TRBV18 | ASSEGWNEQF
TRBJ2-3 | 13 | TRBV9 | ASSIRQGGADTQY
TRBJ1-6 | 12 | TRBV6-5 | ATRTTGYNSPLH
TRBJ2-5 | 10 | TRBV9 | ASSVSGQTQY
TRBJ2-5 | 11 | TRBV7-2 | ASSSPPYQTQY
TRBJ2-7 | 13 | TRBV5-1 | ASSPSTGDLYEQY
TRBJ2-7 | 14 | TRBV9 | ASSITGTSGTYEQY